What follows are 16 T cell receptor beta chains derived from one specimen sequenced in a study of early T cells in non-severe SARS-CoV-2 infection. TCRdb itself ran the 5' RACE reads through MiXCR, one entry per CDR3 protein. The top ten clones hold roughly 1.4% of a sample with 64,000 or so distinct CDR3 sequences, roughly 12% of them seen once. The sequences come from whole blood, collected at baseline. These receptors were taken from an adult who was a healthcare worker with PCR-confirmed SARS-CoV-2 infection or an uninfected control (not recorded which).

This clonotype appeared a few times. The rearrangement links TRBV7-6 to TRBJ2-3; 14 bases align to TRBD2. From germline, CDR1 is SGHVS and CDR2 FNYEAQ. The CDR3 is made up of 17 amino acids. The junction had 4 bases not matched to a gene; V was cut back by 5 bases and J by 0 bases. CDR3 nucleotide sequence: TGTGCCAGCAGCGTGACTAGCGGGGGGGATAGCACAGATACGCAGTATTTT. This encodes CASSVTSGGDSTDTQYF.

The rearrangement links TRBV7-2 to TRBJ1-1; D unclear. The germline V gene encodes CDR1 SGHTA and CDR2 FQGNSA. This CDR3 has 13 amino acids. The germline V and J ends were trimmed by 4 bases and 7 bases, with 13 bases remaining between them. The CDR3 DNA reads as TGTGCCAGCAGCTCCAATCGGGAGGGTGAAGCTTTCTTT. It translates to CASSSNREGEAFF.

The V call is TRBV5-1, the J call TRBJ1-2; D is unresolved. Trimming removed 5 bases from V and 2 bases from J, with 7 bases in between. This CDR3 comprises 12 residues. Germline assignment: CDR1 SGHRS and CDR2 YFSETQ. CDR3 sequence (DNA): TGCGCCAGCAGACGAGAGAACTATGGCTACACCTTC. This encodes CASRRENYGYTF.

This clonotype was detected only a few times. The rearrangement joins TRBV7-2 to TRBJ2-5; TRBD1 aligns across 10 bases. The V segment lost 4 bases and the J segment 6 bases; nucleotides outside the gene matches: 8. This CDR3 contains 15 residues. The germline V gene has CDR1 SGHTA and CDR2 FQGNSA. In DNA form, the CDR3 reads TGTGCCAGCAGCTCCCCCCGGGACAGGGGCAAGACCCAGTACTTC. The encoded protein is CASSSPRDRGKTQYF.

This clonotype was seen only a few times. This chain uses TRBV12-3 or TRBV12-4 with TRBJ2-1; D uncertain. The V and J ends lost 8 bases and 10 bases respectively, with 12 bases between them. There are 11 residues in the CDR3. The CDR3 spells CASGWSGEQFF. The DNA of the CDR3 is TGTGCCAGCGGATGGTCAGGAGAGCAGTTCTTC.

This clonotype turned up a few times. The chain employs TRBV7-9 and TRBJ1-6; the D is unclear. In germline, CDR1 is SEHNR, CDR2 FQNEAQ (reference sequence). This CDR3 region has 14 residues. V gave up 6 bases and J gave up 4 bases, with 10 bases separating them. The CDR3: CASRHRAYNSPLHF. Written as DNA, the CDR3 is TGTGCCAGCAGGCACCGGGCTTATAATTCACCCCTCCACTTT.

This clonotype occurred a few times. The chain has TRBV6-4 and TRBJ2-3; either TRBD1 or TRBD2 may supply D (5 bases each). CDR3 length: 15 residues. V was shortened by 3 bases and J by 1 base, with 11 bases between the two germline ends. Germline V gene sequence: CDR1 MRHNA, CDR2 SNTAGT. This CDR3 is CASSEEGFGTDTQYF. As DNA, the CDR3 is TGTGCCAGCAGTGAAGAGGGGTTTGGCACAGATACGCAGTATTTT.

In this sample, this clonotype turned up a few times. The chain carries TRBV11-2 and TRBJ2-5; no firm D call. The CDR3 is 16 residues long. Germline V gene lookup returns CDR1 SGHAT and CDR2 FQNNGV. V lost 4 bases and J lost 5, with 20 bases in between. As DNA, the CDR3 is TGTGCCAGCAGCTCCTGGGAAGAGCGACGCGAGGAGACCCAGTACTTC. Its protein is CASSSWEERREETQYF.

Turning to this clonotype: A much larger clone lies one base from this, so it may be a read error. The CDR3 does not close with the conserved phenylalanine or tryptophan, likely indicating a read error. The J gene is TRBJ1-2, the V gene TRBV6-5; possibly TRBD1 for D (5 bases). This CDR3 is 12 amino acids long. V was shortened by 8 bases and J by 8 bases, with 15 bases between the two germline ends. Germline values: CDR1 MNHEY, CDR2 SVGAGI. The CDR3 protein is CASGTDVGGYTY. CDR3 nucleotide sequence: TGTGCCAGCGGGACGGACGTTGGGGGCTACACCTAC.

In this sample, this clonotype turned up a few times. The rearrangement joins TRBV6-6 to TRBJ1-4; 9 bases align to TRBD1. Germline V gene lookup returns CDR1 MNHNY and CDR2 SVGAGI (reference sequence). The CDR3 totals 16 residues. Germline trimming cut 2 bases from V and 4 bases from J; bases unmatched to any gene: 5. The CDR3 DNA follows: TGTGCCAGCAGTTACCCGGGACAGGGAGTTAATGAAAAACTGTTTTTT. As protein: CASSYPGQGVNEKLFF.

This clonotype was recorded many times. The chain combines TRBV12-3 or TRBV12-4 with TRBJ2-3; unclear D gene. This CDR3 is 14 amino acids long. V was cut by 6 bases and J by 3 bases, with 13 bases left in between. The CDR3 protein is CASRAFGETDTQYF. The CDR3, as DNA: TGTGCCAGCAGAGCTTTTGGTGAAACAGATACGCAGTATTTT.

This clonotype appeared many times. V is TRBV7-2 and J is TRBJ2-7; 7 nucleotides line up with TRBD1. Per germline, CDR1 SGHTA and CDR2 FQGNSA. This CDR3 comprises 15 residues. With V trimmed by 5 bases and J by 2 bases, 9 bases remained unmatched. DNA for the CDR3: TGTGCCAGCAGCCCCCGGACAGGTGAAACCTACGAGCAGTACTTC. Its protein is CASSPRTGETYEQYF.

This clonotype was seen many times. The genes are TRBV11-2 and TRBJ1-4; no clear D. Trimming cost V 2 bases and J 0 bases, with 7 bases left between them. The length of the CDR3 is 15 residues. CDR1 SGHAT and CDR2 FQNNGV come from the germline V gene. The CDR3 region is CASSLRATTNEKLFF. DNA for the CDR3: TGTGCCAGCAGCTTACGGGCAACAACTAATGAAAAACTGTTTTTT.

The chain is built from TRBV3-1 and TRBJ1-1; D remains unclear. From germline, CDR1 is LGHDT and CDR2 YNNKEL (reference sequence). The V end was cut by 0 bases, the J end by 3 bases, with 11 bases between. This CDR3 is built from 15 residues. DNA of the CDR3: TGTGCCAGCAGCCAAGAATCTATACAATACACTGAAGCTTTCTTT. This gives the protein CASSQESIQYTEAFF.

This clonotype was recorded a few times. The CDR3 region is CASSLTLLAAHNEQFF. The CDR3 DNA is TGTGCCAGCAGTTTAACTTTATTAGCGGCCCACAATGAGCAGTTCTTC. V and J are TRBV12-3 or TRBV12-4 and TRBJ2-1; D is possibly TRBD2 (6 bases). Trimming left V 2 bases short and J 5 bases short, with 16 bases between. The CDR3 has 16 residues.

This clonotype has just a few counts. The CDR3 spells CSARAQGAMNEQFF. CDR3 nucleotide sequence: TGCAGTGCTAGAGCCCAGGGGGCTATGAATGAGCAGTTCTTC. The chain carries TRBV20-1 and TRBJ2-1, with 8 nucleotides matching TRBD1. The CDR3 consists of 14 residues. Germline values: CDR1 DFQATT, CDR2 SNEGSKA (reference sequence). V dropped 1 base and J dropped 7; count of bases not matched to a gene: 6.